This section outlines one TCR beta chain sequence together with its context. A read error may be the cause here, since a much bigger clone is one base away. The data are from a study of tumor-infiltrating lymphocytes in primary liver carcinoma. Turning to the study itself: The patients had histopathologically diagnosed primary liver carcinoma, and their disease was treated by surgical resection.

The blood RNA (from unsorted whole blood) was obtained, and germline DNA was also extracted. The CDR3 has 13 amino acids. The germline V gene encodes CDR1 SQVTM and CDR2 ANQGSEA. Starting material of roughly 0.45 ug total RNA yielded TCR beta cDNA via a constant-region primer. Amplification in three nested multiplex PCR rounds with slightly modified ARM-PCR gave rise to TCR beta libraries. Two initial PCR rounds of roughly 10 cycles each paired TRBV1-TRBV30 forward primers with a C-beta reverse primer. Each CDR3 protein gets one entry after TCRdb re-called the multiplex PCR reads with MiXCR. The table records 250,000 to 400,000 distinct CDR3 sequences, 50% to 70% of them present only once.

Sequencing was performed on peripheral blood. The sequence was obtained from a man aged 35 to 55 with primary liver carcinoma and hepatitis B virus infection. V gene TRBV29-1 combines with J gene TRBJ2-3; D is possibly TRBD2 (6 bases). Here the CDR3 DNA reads TGCAGCGTTGACGTCGGGAGCATAGATACGCAGTATTTT. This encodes CSVDVGSIDTQYF.